The present TCR beta chain was sequenced within a study of beta chain features in type 1 diabetes. Overall study: Examination of sorted cells across all samples involved around 100,000,000 cells.

Expressed TCRB transcripts got sequenced, as all isolated RNA was reverse transcribed. Method: immunoSEQ multiplex PCR; TCRdb's copy keeps in-frame clones and lacks some. Among about 240,000 clones listed, about 14% were seen once. CDR1 and CDR2 from the germline V gene are LNHDA and SQIVND (reference sequence). With V trimmed by 3 bases and J by 8 bases, 6 bases remained unmatched. The CDR3 runs to 16 residues. With respect to this clone: Its cognate antigen is unknown.

Researchers reported sorting CD4+ naive, central memory, regulatory and stem cell-like memory cells via CD45RO/CCR7/CD25/CD127/CD95/CD27. Study-level points and caveats: TCRB CDR3s were moderately but significantly shorter in Type 1 diabetes patients in all four CD4+ subsets.

The receptor's source is a man aged 30 to 45 with type 1 diabetes. V is TRBV19 and J is TRBJ2-1, with 14 positions matching TRBD2. Sequenced: naive CD4+ T cells from blood. CDR3 sequence: CASSIMGLAGVDEQFF. CDR3 nucleotides: TGTGCCAGTAGTATCATGGGACTAGCGGGAGTGGATGAGCAGTTCTTC.